The clone carrying this T cell receptor beta chain was seen at least ten times. TCRdb called the reads again in MiXCR, with one record for every CDR3 protein. In the table there are under 250,000 distinct CDR3 sequences, over 9% of which are singletons. This specimen belongs to a study of T cell repertoires in cytomegalovirus infection. Study overall: Matching HLA type and CMV infection were both indicated by public TCR beta signatures.

The CDR3 sequence is 18 residues long. The V gene's germline CDR1 is LGHNA and CDR2 YSLEER. Trimming left V 1 base short and J 1 base short, with 18 bases between. The sequence came from a human donor in good health (CMV status not recorded). Some clones in this sample may be carry-over from other donors' samples. The material sequenced was PBMCs. The genes are TRBV4-3 and TRBJ2-3; D assignment may be TRBD1 or TRBD2 (6 bases each). DNA of the CDR3: TGCGCCAGCAGCCAAGCGGGGGCCGCCGCGGGGCGCACAGATACGCAGTATTTT. This encodes CASSQAGAAAGRTDTQYF.